This T cell receptor (beta chain) was captured in a study of CD8+ T cells in alopecia areata. Germline V CDR1 and CDR2: SGHNT, YYREEE (reference sequence). With 2 bases removed from V and 1 base from J, the gap between germline ends came to 6 bases. The CDR3 sequence is 14 residues long. Treatment in this sample: oral pan-JAK inhibitor, 5-10 mg twice daily. TCR sequencing used cDNA made by reverse transcription of extracted RNA. TCRdb's table, derived via immunoSEQ multiplex PCR, lists solely in-frame clones and lacks some. The sample consists of roughly 280,000 clones, about 62% of them appearing once.

The input for sequencing was CD4+ T cells sorted from blood, taken at approximately week 51, from a patient treated with tofacitinib. The sequence came from a human donor with alopecia areata. The chain carries TRBV5-4 and TRBJ2-2, with D perhaps matching TRBD2 (5 bases). CDR3 amino acids: CASSLGLNTGELFF. CDR3 sequence (DNA): TGTGCCAGCAGCTTAGGACTGAACACCGGGGAGCTGTTTTTT.